This T cell receptor (beta chain) emerged from a study of cytomegalovirus exposure and HLA in healthy donors. Donors consisted of healthy bone marrow donors. The study, taken as a whole, reports: Published work reported that the classifier diagnosed cytomegalovirus status with high specificity and sensitivity.

The PCR was carried out with 60 Vbeta primers and 13 Jbeta primers. Sequencing used immunoSEQ multiplex PCR; TCRdb keeps in-frame clones, though not all of them. The sample has some 190,000 clones, around 78% seen once. Concerning this clone itself: Its antigen remains unidentified.

The clonotype originates from a woman in her twenties or thirties in good health and CMV-seropositive. The sample taken for sequencing was PBMCs.

Written as DNA, the CDR3 is TGCGCCAGCAGCTTAACACAGGGGACCAACACTGAAGCTTTCTTT. This translates into CASSLTQGTNTEAFF. This chain joins TRBV5-1 and TRBJ1-1, with 7 bases fitting TRBD1. The ends lost 2 bases at V and 2 bases at J; junction bases unmatched: 6. CDR1 SGHRS and CDR2 YFSETQ come from the germline V gene. The CDR3 totals 15 residues.